This TCR beta chain was observed in a study of metastatic and nonmetastatic thyroid tumors. Study-level information: Blood and tumor or nodule tissue repertoires from malignant and benign thyroid patients were compared.

This clone showed up many times. What it binds is unknown. One end of the junction fails to match germline, which may point to a read error. Study outcomes and limitations: Relative to benign nodules, malignant thyroid tumors were reportedly characterized by significantly elevated TCR beta diversity in blood and tumor.

As handled by the study authors: CDR3 differences across clinicopathological groups were used to build a distant-metastasis classifier for papillary thyroid cancer. Using MiXCR, TCRdb reanalyzed the PCR reads. TCRdb assigned the V and J calls; the authors' analysis was not used. The repertoire holds 14,000 or so clones, about 30% seen once, with about 26% in the top ten. Patients were all untreated before their thyroid surgery. The CDR3 runs 15 residues. Germline loops: CDR1 MDHEN, CDR2 SYDVKM. The chain combines TRBV28 with TRBJ2-7; TRBD1 is a possible D gene (5 bases). Sequences were obtained from tumor tissue. The source is a female donor with papillary thyroid cancer or a benign thyroid nodule (not recorded which). Some clones in this sample may be carry-over from other donors' samples. CDR3 region: CAGSLLVRENYEQYF. The CDR3 DNA is TGTGCCGGCAGTTTACTGGTCAGGGAAAACTACGAGCAGTACTTC.